The source of this T cell receptor (beta chain) is a study of cytomegalovirus exposure and HLA in healthy donors. 13 Jbeta primers and 60 Vbeta primers were used for the PCR. Clones were read by immunoSEQ multiplex PCR, and TCRdb kept only the in-frame ones, dropping some. The sample holds some 150,000 clones; 75% to 85% are singletons and the top ten take about 4.7%. Trimming took off 4 bases at V and 2 bases at J, with 8 bases between the two ends. The CDR3 is made up of 14 amino acids. The V gene's germline CDR1 is SEHNR and CDR2 FQNEAQ (reference sequence). Sequencing input: PBMCs. The genes are TRBV7-9 and TRBJ1-4, with a weak D call TRBD1 (6 bases). This clonotype was sampled from a man aged 25-40 years in good health and CMV-seronegative. The CDR3 is CASSYRVTNEKLFF. CDR3 bases: TGTGCCAGCAGCTACAGGGTGACTAATGAAAAACTGTTTTTT. The variable domain in full, with the rest retrieved from reference TRBV7-9 and TRBJ1-4, is DTGVSQNPRHKITKRGQNVTFRCDPISEHNRLYWYRQTLGQGPEFLTYFQNEAQLEKSRLLSDRFSAERPKGSFSTLEIQRTEQGDSAMYLCASSYRVTNEKLFFGSGTQLSVL.